The rows below give T cell receptor beta chains drawn from one sample of a study of blood T cell repertoires in COVID-19. Clones were sequenced by immunoSEQ multiplex PCR, and TCRdb holds only the in-frame ones, with some missing. Among approximately 240,000 clones listed, around four fifths were seen once. The sequenced material came from peripheral blood. Receptors were obtained from a woman aged 55 to 70 with active or convalescent COVID-19. The CDR3 runs from the conserved cysteine through the conserved F or W. The D gene is left open where the match is weak. The listing skips clone size in some rows; elsewhere it reads once, few, many or a size class.

>TRBJ2-1|-|TRBV7-8|-
CASSLSRGAYNEQFF
TGTGCCAGCAGCTTAAGCAGGGGAGCCTACAATGAGCAGTTCTTC
>TRBJ2-5|-|TRBV11-2|TRBD1
CASSTPGQGLPSGETQYF
TGTGCCAGCAGCACACCGGGACAGGGGTTGCCGTCAGGGGAGACCCAGTACTTC
>TRBJ1-3|-|TRBV20-1|-
CSASLGVGNTIYF
TGCAGTGCTAGTTTAGGGGTTGGAAACACCATATATTTT
>TRBJ1-5|-|TRBV6-2/TRBV6-3|-
CASSYLGSSNQPQHF
TGTGCCAGCAGTTACCTGGGGAGTAGCAATCAGCCCCAGCATTTT
>TRBJ2-5|-|TRBV6-6|-
CASSYSPETQYF
TGTGCCAGCAGTTATTCCCCGGAGACCCAGTACTTC
>TRBJ2-1|-|TRBV29-1|TRBD1
CSVRTQGTIEQFF
TGCAGCGTCAGAACACAGGGGACAATCGAGCAGTTCTTC
>TRBJ1-2|-|TRBV4-1|TRBD1
CASSQKQGAGYTF
TGCGCCAGCAGCCAAAAACAGGGGGCAGGCTACACCTTC
>TRBJ2-2|-|TRBV9|-
CASSVGQNTGELFF
TGTGCCAGCAGCGTGGGACAGAACACCGGGGAGCTGTTTTTT
>TRBJ1-6|-|TRBV2|-
CASSTLTLLGSPLHF
TGTGCCAGCAGCACACTCACCCTCCTAGGTTCACCCCTCCACTTT
>TRBJ2-3|-|TRBV28|TRBD1
CASSYHRGLRDTQYF
TGTGCCAGCAGTTATCACAGGGGGCTTCGGGATACGCAGTATTTT
>TRBJ1-1|-|TRBV27|-
CASRSQGMNTEAFF
TGTGCCAGCAGGAGTCAGGGGATGAACACTGAAGCTTTCTTT
>TRBJ2-3|-|TRBV7-2|TRBD2
CASSRSGRVTDTQYF
TGTGCCAGCAGCCGTAGCGGGAGAGTCACAGATACGCAGTATTTT
>TRBJ2-4|-|TRBV11-3|-
CASSPGGGLAKNIQYF
TGTGCCAGCAGCCCCGGTGGGGGGTTAGCCAAAAACATTCAGTACTTC
>TRBJ2-3|-|TRBV5-5|TRBD2
CASSLGLAGGTDTQYF
TGTGCCAGCAGCTTGGGACTAGCGGGGGGCACAGATACGCAGTATTTT
>TRBJ1-4|-|TRBV27|-
CASSRPGDGEKLFF
TGTGCCAGCAGTCGCCCAGGGGATGGGGAAAAACTGTTTTTT
>TRBJ1-3|-|TRBV18|-
CASDQGSSGNTIYF
TGTGCCAGCGACCAGGGAAGCTCTGGAAACACCATATATTTT
>TRBJ1-2|-|TRBV7-9|-
CASSLYLAGLHYGYTF
TGTGCCAGCAGCTTATATTTGGCAGGGTTACACTATGGCTACACCTTC
>TRBJ1-1|-|TRBV5-1|TRBD1
CASSYLPTTGANTNTEAFF
TGCGCCAGCAGCTACTTACCCACGACAGGGGCCAACACCAACACTGAAGCTTTCTTT
>TRBJ2-1|-|TRBV18|TRBD1
CASSPPLRDRGSNEQFF
TGTGCCAGCTCACCACCGCTCCGGGACAGGGGGTCAAATGAGCAGTTCTTC
>TRBJ2-5|-|TRBV4-1|TRBD2
CASSQMGLAETPRAQYF
TGCGCCAGCAGTCAGATGGGACTAGCAGAAACGCCGCGGGCCCAGTACTTC
>TRBJ1-1|-|TRBV6-5|-
CASLGQLNTEAFF
TGTGCCAGCCTGGGACAACTGAACACTGAAGCTTTCTTT
>TRBJ2-5|-|TRBV3-1/TRBV3-2|-
CASSQAAGPQETQYF
TGTGCCAGCAGCCAAGCGGCGGGGCCCCAAGAGACCCAGTACTTC
>TRBJ1-4|few|TRBV5-1|-
CASSNRGNEKLFF
TGCGCCAGCAGTAACCGGGGGAATGAAAAACTGTTTTTT
>TRBJ2-2|-|TRBV7-8|TRBD2
CASSLVAGEVTGELFF
TGTGCCAGCAGCTTAGTAGCGGGAGAGGTCACCGGGGAGCTGTTTTTT
>TRBJ1-2|-|TRBV5-1|TRBD1
CASSLEGQGAIYGYTF
TGCGCCAGCAGCTTGGAAGGACAGGGGGCGATCTATGGCTACACCTTC
>TRBJ1-1|-|TRBV27|-
CASSLLGGNTEAFF
TGTGCCAGCAGTTTGTTGGGAGGGAACACTGAAGCTTTCTTT
>TRBJ2-3|-|TRBV13|TRBD2
CASSFPSGSSSTDTQYF
TGTGCCAGCAGCTTTCCTAGCGGGAGTAGTAGCACAGATACGCAGTATTTT
>TRBJ2-1|-|TRBV7-7|-
CASSLRAETYNEQFF
TGTGCTAGCAGCTTAAGAGCGGAGACCTACAATGAGCAGTTCTTC
>TRBJ2-5|-|TRBV2|TRBD2
CASSQLANQETQYF
TGTGCCAGCAGCCAACTAGCGAACCAAGAGACCCAGTACTTC
>TRBJ1-2|-|TRBV9|TRBD1
CASSVRSQGGTYGYTF
TGTGCCAGCAGCGTCCGCAGCCAGGGGGGTACCTATGGCTACACCTTC
>TRBJ2-7|few|TRBV5-4|-
CASSAMRAREQYF
TGTGCCAGCAGCGCCATGCGGGCTCGCGAGCAGTACTTC
>TRBJ1-2|-|TRBV7-9|TRBD1
CASSLIIGTGNYGYTF
TGTGCCAGCAGCTTAATCATTGGGACAGGAAACTATGGCTACACCTTC
>TRBJ2-3|-|TRBV2|TRBD1
CASSELRTGYSTDTQYF
TGTGCCAGCAGTGAACTAAGGACAGGGTATAGCACAGATACGCAGTATTTT
>TRBJ1-2|-|TRBV4-1|TRBD1
CASSQGPKQGGLYYGYTF
TGCGCCAGCAGCCAAGGGCCCAAACAGGGGGGTCTCTACTATGGCTACACCTTC
>TRBJ1-2|-|TRBV12-5|TRBD1
CASGLVTGGEDYGYTF
TGTGCTAGTGGTTTGGTTACAGGGGGCGAGGACTATGGCTACACCTTC
>TRBJ1-2|-|TRBV4-1|TRBD1
CASSQDRGPYGYTF
TGCGCCAGCAGCCAAGATAGGGGGCCCTATGGCTACACCTTC
>TRBJ1-2|-|TRBV9|-
CASSPQWGGRYGYTF
TGTGCCAGCAGCCCTCAGTGGGGGGGCCGCTATGGCTACACCTTC
>TRBJ2-3|-|TRBV6-6|TRBD2
CATGTTHTDTQYF
TGTGCCACCGGGACTACGCACACAGATACGCAGTATTTT
>TRBJ2-3|-|TRBV28|TRBD2
CASSPPQRGGRDTQYF
TGTGCCAGCAGCCCCCCACAGCGGGGGGGCCGTGATACGCAGTATTTT
>TRBJ1-2|-|TRBV6-2/TRBV6-3|-
CASSFNGVGYGYTF
TGTGCCAGCAGTTTTAACGGGGTCGGCTATGGCTACACCTTC
>TRBJ2-5|-|TRBV6-6|TRBD2
CASSYREAGGETQYF
TGTGCCAGCAGTTACCGCGAAGCGGGGGGGGAGACCCAGTACTTC
>TRBJ2-1|-|TRBV29-1|TRBD1
CSVGQGPNEQFF
TGCAGCGTTGGACAGGGCCCAAATGAGCAGTTCTTC
>TRBJ2-1|few|TRBV10-3|-
CAISESDLQQFF
TGTGCCATCAGTGAGTCGGACTTACAGCAGTTCTTC
>TRBJ1-3|-|TRBV2|TRBD1
CASRGGQGINTIYF
TGTGCCAGCAGAGGGGGACAGGGGATAAACACCATATATTTT
>TRBJ2-7|few|TRBV11-3|-
CASSLDSTYEQYF
TGTGCCAGCAGCTTAGACAGTACCTACGAGCAGTACTTC
>TRBJ1-3|once|TRBV5-1|-
CASSFGGAASGNTIYF
TGCGCCAGCAGCTTTGGGGGGGCCGCGTCTGGAAACACCATATATTTT
>TRBJ1-1|-|TRBV7-9|-
CASSLLLTGYEAFF
TGTGCCAGCAGCTTACTCTTAACAGGGTATGAAGCTTTCTTT
>TRBJ2-5|-|TRBV11-2|-
CASSLYGGAGETQYF
TGTGCCAGCAGCTTATATGGCGGGGCGGGGGAGACCCAGTACTTC
>TRBJ2-6|-|TRBV6-1|-
CASSEAGLSGANVLTF
TGTGCCAGCAGTGAAGCTGGCCTCTCTGGGGCCAACGTCCTGACTTTC
>TRBJ2-3|-|TRBV2|TRBD2
CASSVPGTSGVGGPTDTQYF
TGTGCCAGCAGTGTACCCGGGACTAGCGGGGTAGGAGGGCCCACAGATACGCAGTATTTT
>TRBJ2-1|-|TRBV12-3/TRBV12-4|TRBD2
CVAGRDHRNEQFF
TGTGTAGCGGGGAGGGACCATAGGAATGAGCAGTTCTTC
>TRBJ1-6|-|TRBV11-3|-
CASSLGRGNSPLHF
TGTGCCAGCAGCTTGGGAAGGGGGAACTCACCCCTCCACTTT
>TRBJ1-2|-|TRBV9|TRBD1
CASSVGQGAYGYTF
TGTGCCAGCAGCGTAGGACAGGGGGCCTATGGCTACACCTTC
>TRBJ2-1|-|TRBV12-5|-
CASGLVVPGAGANEQFF
TGTGCTAGTGGTTTGGTAGTCCCCGGGGCAGGGGCCAATGAGCAGTTCTTC
>TRBJ1-2|-|TRBV12-3/TRBV12-4|-
CASSWRVGYGYTF
TGTGCCAGCAGTTGGAGGGTGGGCTATGGCTACACCTTC
>TRBJ1-2|-|TRBV30|TRBD1
CAWSERGRGYTF
TGTGCCTGGAGTGAGAGGGGGCGAGGCTACACCTTC
>TRBJ2-5|-|TRBV12-3/TRBV12-4|TRBD1
CASSRRGQETQYF
TGTGCCAGCAGTCGAAGGGGGCAGGAGACCCAGTACTTC
>TRBJ2-1|once|TRBV5-4|TRBD2
CASSRATSGSPYNEQFF
TGTGCCAGCAGCCGGGCGACTAGCGGGAGTCCCTACAATGAGCAGTTCTTC
>TRBJ1-1|-|TRBV6-6|TRBD1
CASSLRRGLQGTIRKAFF
TGTGCCAGCAGTCTCCGCCGGGGCTTACAGGGGACGATTCGTAAAGCTTTCTTT